A single sample gave rise to the 21 T cell receptor beta chains below, sequenced in a study of monozygotic twins with inflammatory bowel disease. Using the 5' RACE reads, TCRdb records one entry per CDR3 protein without DNA. Its clone listing holds under 200,000 distinct CDR3 sequences. The sample consisted of blood. These receptors were obtained from a human donor with ulcerative colitis or Crohn's disease, or a healthy co-twin of an affected twin (not recorded which).

CDR3 sequence: CASSYTQEAYEQYF. The chain is built from TRBV6-2 or TRBV6-3 and TRBJ2-7. The CDR3 totals 14 residues. CDR1 is MNHEY and CDR2 is SVGEGT in the germline V gene.

The chain employs TRBV19 and TRBJ1-6; TCRdb's D call, TRBD1, is unchecked because there is no DNA. The germline V gene encodes CDR1 LNHDA and CDR2 SQIVND (reference sequence). The CDR3 length is 14 residues. The CDR3: CASSTTGGNSPLHF.

The chain employs TRBV5-6 and TRBJ2-1. Germline-derived CDR1 and CDR2 are SGHDT and YYEEEE. The CDR3 spans 13 residues. The chain's CDR3 is CASSLVSDNEQFF.

V is TRBV5-1 and J is TRBJ2-3; TCRdb's D call, TRBD2, is unchecked because there is no DNA. The CDR3 has 18 residues. Germline V CDR1 and CDR2: SGHRS, YFSETQ. The chain's CDR3 is CASSRRLAGEGNTDTQYF.

The genes are TRBV6-2 or TRBV6-3 and TRBJ1-1. The V gene's germline CDR1 is MNHEY and CDR2 SVGEGT. This CDR3 comprises 15 residues. The CDR3 is CASSLSTPEGTEAFF.

The chain joins TRBV5-1 to TRBJ2-1. CDR1 SGHRS and CDR2 YFSETQ come from the germline V gene. The CDR3 runs 15 residues. CDR3 sequence: CASSLAASGGNEQFF.

The chain links TRBV12-3 or TRBV12-4 to TRBJ2-5; TCRdb names TRBD1, which stays unverified in the absence of DNA. This CDR3 comprises 13 residues. The CDR3 spells CASIRDVEETQYF.

The chain carries TRBV20-1 and TRBJ2-1; the TCRdb D gene call, TRBD2, has no DNA to confirm it. The CDR3 runs 18 residues. Per the germline V gene, CDR1 is DFQATT and CDR2 is SNEGSKA (reference sequence). The CDR3 loop is CSAFPGLAGVLPYNEQFF.

CDR3 protein: CASSYSDRDPTGELFF. The rearrangement uses TRBV6-2 or TRBV6-3 and TRBJ2-2; TCRdb designates TRBD1, a call that cannot be tested without DNA. The CDR3 totals 16 residues. From germline, CDR1 is MNHEY and CDR2 SVGEGT.

This chain uses TRBV19 with TRBJ1-4; as DNA is missing, the TRBD1 call by TCRdb cannot be tested. Germline loops: CDR1 LNHDA, CDR2 SQIVND (reference sequence). The CDR3 totals 16 residues. The chain's CDR3 is CASTLGGLATNEKLFF.

This sequence joins TRBV28 and TRBJ2-3; the D call of TRBD2 rests on TCRdb alone, since no DNA is present to check it. CDR3 length equals 18 residues. Germline loops: CDR1 MDHEN, CDR2 SYDVKM. The CDR3 here is CASRPWGRGGAYVDTQYF.

The chain joins TRBV15 to TRBJ2-3; TCRdb's assignment of TRBD1 cannot be checked, as there is no DNA. This CDR3 is built from 16 residues. Per germline, CDR1 LNHNV and CDR2 YYDKDF (reference sequence). The CDR3 loop is CATSSRTGASTDTQYF.

V is TRBV16 and J is TRBJ1-5. Germline V gene lookup returns CDR1 KGHSY and CDR2 FQNENV. The CDR3 loop spans 13 amino acids. The CDR3 is CASSLIANQPQHF.

The CDR3 sequence is CSGTSGGGTDTQYF. This rearrangement joins TRBV29-1 to TRBJ2-3; the D call from TCRdb, TRBD2, cannot be confirmed without DNA. Germline V gives CDR1 SQVTM, CDR2 ANQGSEA. The CDR3 covers 14 residues.

The rearrangement links TRBV7-3 to TRBJ2-1; with no DNA, the TCRdb D assignment of TRBD1 cannot be verified. Germline loops: CDR1 SGHTA, CDR2 FQGTGA. The CDR3 extends over 16 amino acids. This chain's CDR3 is CASSLTRRGFDNEQFF.

J is TRBJ2-2 and V is TRBV15. The germline CDR1 and CDR2 sequences are LNHNV and YYDKDF (reference sequence). The CDR3 sequence is 16 residues long. CDR3 protein: CATSREGSANTGELFF.

The CDR3 loop is CASSVRERETQYF. The chain combines TRBV6-1 with TRBJ2-5; without DNA, the TCRdb call of TRBD2 cannot be checked. The CDR3 covers 13 residues. The germline V gene has CDR1 MNHNS and CDR2 SASEGT.

The chain carries TRBV6-2 or TRBV6-3 and TRBJ2-1. CDR3 length equals 13 residues. Germline-derived CDR1 and CDR2 are MNHEY and SVGEGT. Here the CDR3 reads CASSPDPYNEQFF.

The chain employs TRBV11-2 and TRBJ2-2; TCRdb names TRBD1, which stays unverified in the absence of DNA. CDR1 SGHAT and CDR2 FQNNGV come from the germline V gene. The CDR3 covers 14 residues. This chain's CDR3 is CASSFTPSTGELFF.

The chain uses TRBV11-3 and TRBJ1-1; TCRdb designates TRBD1, a call that cannot be tested without DNA. This CDR3 has 17 amino acids. Germline lookup yields CDR1 SGHNT and CDR2 YENEEA. CDR3 region: CASSLDLPGGGRERAFF.

J is TRBJ2-5 and V is TRBV20-1; TCRdb designates TRBD1, a call that cannot be tested without DNA. The CDR3 is 13 residues long. The germline V gene has CDR1 DFQATT and CDR2 SNEGSKA (reference sequence). CDR3 in amino acids: CSARTTGRETQYF.